This record covers a single T cell receptor beta chain. Its target is not known. Sequence at one end of the junction differs from germline and may be a read error. Germline CDR1 and CDR2: SGHVS and FNYEAQ. The CDR3 is made up of 15 amino acids. Sequencing was performed with immunoSEQ multiplex PCR; in TCRdb, only in-frame clones are kept and a portion is missing. This sample has under 45,000 clones; around 81% occur once, and the top ten carry around an eighth. This sample was included in a study of a mutant IDH1 vaccine in newly diagnosed glioma. The time point denotes: week 5, during vaccination. Every vaccine dose comprised 300 ug of mutant IDH1 20-mer peptide plus topical imiquimod.

The sequencing used PBMCs, collected from a glioma patient whose treatment included an IDH1 peptide vaccine. The chain is built from TRBV7-6 and TRBJ2-7, with D perhaps TRBD2 (6 bases). The sequence was collected from a man in his forties or fifties with glioma. The CDR3, as DNA: TGTGCCAGCAGCCTAGCTGGCGGGACCTCCTACGAGCAGTACTTC. Encoded protein: CASSLAGGTSYEQYF. The variable domain in full, completed from reference TRBV7-6 and TRBJ2-7, reads GAGVSQSPRYKVTKRGQDVALRCDPISGHVSLYWYRQALGQGPEFLTYFNYEAQQDKSGLPNDRFSAERPEGSISTLTIQRTEQRDSAMYRCASSLAGGTSYEQYFGPGTRLTVT.